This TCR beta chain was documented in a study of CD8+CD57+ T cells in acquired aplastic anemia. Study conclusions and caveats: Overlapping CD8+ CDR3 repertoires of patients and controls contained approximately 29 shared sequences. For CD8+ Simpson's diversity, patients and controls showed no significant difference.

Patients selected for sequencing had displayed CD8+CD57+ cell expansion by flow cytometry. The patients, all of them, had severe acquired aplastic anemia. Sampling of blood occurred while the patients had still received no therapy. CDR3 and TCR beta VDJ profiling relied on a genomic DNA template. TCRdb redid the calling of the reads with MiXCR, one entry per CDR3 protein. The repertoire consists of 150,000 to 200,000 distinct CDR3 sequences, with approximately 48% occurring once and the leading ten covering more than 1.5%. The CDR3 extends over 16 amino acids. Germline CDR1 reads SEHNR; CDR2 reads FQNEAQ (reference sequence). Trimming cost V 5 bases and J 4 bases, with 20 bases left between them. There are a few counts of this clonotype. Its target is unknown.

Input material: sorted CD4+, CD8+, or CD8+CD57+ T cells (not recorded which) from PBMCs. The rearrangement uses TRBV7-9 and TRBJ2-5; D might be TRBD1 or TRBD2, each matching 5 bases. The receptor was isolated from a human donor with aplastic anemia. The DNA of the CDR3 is TGTGCCAGCAGCCTAGGGGTTCCGGGGCGTCGAGAGACCCAGTACTTC. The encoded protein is CASSLGVPGRRETQYF.